This T cell receptor beta chain was retrieved from a study of monozygotic twins with inflammatory bowel disease (dated by TCRdb to about 2019). At the level of the whole study: A total of some 30 monozygotic twin pairs were included in the full study, comprising nine German pairs (four IBD-concordant, five IBD-discordant) and 19 IBD-discordant Danish pairs. The search for disease-associated traits relied mainly on comparing IBD patients with their genetically identical healthy co-twins within discordant pairs. Each individual had, on average, about 151 000 unique TCRalpha sequences and 181 000 unique TCRbeta sequences available for analysis. Paper-wide results and their limitations: No single strong signal or clonotype linked to IBD turned up in the results, so the idea that one exists was not supported. IBD patients shared fewer clonotypes with other individuals than healthy twins did, most markedly in patients showing signs of disease activity. Background noise and inter-individual variability may have been introduced into the repertoires by the differing immunosuppressive treatments among patients. Repertoire similarity did not differ between concordant and discordant twins, possibly due to limited statistical power. Distinction between different T cell subtypes could not be achieved in the analysis. TCRbeta repertoire diversity, by inverse Simpson index, was decreased in IBD patients compared with their healthy co-twins.

The library was prepared using 5' RACE. For each TCR library, 3,500 to 4,500 ng of total RNA was used. For each sample, cDNA was synthesized in eight separate reactions using SMARTScribe reverse transcriptase. Unique molecular identifiers containing a 6-nucleotide sample barcode were introduced through template switching during cDNA synthesis. Amplification of TCRalpha and TCRbeta cDNA involved two nested PCRs of about 15 and 9 cycles, and each PCR was followed by bead purification. Before amplification, cDNA was treated with uracil DNA-glycosylase and purified using the QIAquick PCR purification kit. The second PCR added Illumina TruSeq-compatible adapters along with sample-specific barcodes. TapeStation and Qubit were used to check library quality and concentration, and 4.5 to 6 ng of each library was pooled. Sequencing of pooled libraries was carried out on an Illumina HiSeq2500 single-index Rapid Run using 2 x 100 bp reads and custom sequencing primers. Turning to the authors' computational methods: UMI-based consensus assembly with MiGEC version 1.2.6 was used to correct PCR and sequencing errors. MiXCR version 2.1.1 was used for V(D)J alignment, clonotype assembly and CDR3 extraction. To normalise gene usage, clonotype sharing and MAIT/NKT TCR abundance, the analysis used the top 1000, 10 000 and 20 000 clonotypes per sample. After downsampling to 27 000 UMIs, diversity was calculated as the inverse Simpson index using the vegan R package. Paired Mann-Whitney U tests were applied to discordant twin pairs, and Benjamini-Hochberg correction was used for multiple testing. After the reads were reprocessed by TCRdb, one entry was made per CDR3 protein sequence, with no DNA. The V and J calls reflect TCRdb's pipeline rather than the authors' work. The table for this sample records 330,000 or so distinct CDR3 sequences. 2% to 2.5% of the sample is held by the ten biggest clonotypes.

The germline V gene encodes CDR1 SQVTM and CDR2 ANQGSEA. Taken from cysteine to phenylalanine, the CDR3 has 18 residues. The DNA is not on file. For this clonotype: Its binding antigen is unknown.

From each donor, a roughly 2.7 ml peripheral blood sample was drawn into PAXgene tubes and stored at -80 degrees C. Total RNA was isolated from whole blood with the PAXgene blood miRNA kit on an automated QIAcube, without T cell sorting. Peripheral blood from monozygotic twin pairs, either concordant or discordant for inflammatory bowel disease, underwent deep TCRalpha and TCRbeta repertoire profiling that used unique molecular barcoding. Smoking habits were recorded for all twin pairs, with individuals classified as current, former or never smokers. The sequence joins TRBV29-1 to TRBJ2-4; TCRdb selects TRBD1, and the lack of DNA leaves this call unchecked. The clonotype was recovered from a human donor with ulcerative colitis or Crohn's disease, or a healthy co-twin of an affected twin (not recorded which). The sequenced material came from blood. The CDR3 protein: CSVEERVRGLVAKNIQYF. The variable domain in full, with residues beyond the CDR3 obtained from the reference TRBV29-1 and TRBJ2-4 genes, is SAVISQKPSRDICQRGTSLTIQCQVDSQVTMMFWYRQQPGQSLTLIATANQGSEATYESGFVIDKFPISRPNLTFSTLTVSNMSPEDSSIYLCSVEERVRGLVAKNIQYFGAGTRLSVL.